The 10 T cell receptor beta chains below come from one sample, sequenced in a study of cytomegalovirus exposure and HLA in healthy donors. The PCR had 60 Vbeta and 13 Jbeta primers. Profiled with immunoSEQ multiplex PCR; TCRdb holds only in-frame clones, not every one. Found here are under 200,000 clones, more than 75% of them singletons; the top ten hold about 1.6%. The source material was PBMCs. The receptor set was obtained from a girl under 18 in good health and CMV-seropositive.

This clone was seen only a few times. This chain uses TRBV6-6 with TRBJ1-1; 9 nucleotides line up with TRBD1. CDR3 length: 14 residues. Germline V gives CDR1 MNHNY, CDR2 SVGAGI (reference sequence). The ends lost 6 bases at V and 3 bases at J; junction bases unmatched: 5. The CDR3: CASSWDRADTEAFF. In DNA form, the CDR3 reads TGTGCCAGCAGCTGGGACAGGGCCGACACTGAAGCTTTCTTT.

The chain carries TRBV28 and TRBJ2-3; 9 bases map to TRBD2. Germline loops: CDR1 MDHEN, CDR2 SYDVKM. The trim removed 9 bases at V and 5 bases at J, leaving 18 bases unmatched. The CDR3 spans 17 residues. The CDR3 spells CASTTPLGGRALDTQYF. The CDR3, as DNA: TGTGCCAGTACAACCCCCCTTGGCGGGAGGGCCCTAGATACGCAGTATTTT.

This sequence joins TRBV2 and TRBJ1-2; TRBD1 aligns across 7 bases. Germline CDR1 SNHLY, CDR2 FYNNEI. The V gene end was trimmed by 5 bases and the J gene end by 4 bases; junction bases not matched to a gene: 7. This CDR3 is built from 14 residues. The CDR3 loop is CASSRQGQVYGYTF. The CDR3 DNA sequence: TGTGCCAGCAGTAGACAGGGCCAGGTCTATGGCTACACCTTC.

The chain recombines TRBV6-1 with TRBJ1-5, with D unresolved. CDR3 size: 17 residues. The germline V gene encodes CDR1 MNHNS and CDR2 SASEGT. The V gene lost 0 bases and the J gene lost 1 base, with 13 bases spanning the gap. CDR3 DNA sequence: TGTGCCAGCAGTGAAGCAAATTCCCGACTCAGCAATCAGCCCCAGCATTTT. Protein sequence: CASSEANSRLSNQPQHF.

The chain carries TRBV28 and TRBJ1-1, with a tentative D call TRBD1 (6 bases). The germline V and J ends were trimmed by 3 bases and 4 bases, with 12 bases remaining between them. The CDR3 runs to 14 residues. CDR1 and CDR2 (germline): MDHEN, SYDVKM. The CDR3, as DNA: TGTGCCAGCAGTTTGGAACAGGGTGGCACTGAAGCTTTCTTT. This translates into CASSLEQGGTEAFF.

For the CDR3, the DNA is TGTGCCAGCAGCAACCGACAGGGTGGAACTGAAGCTTTCTTT. It specifies CASSNRQGGTEAFF. This rearrangement joins TRBV7-9 to TRBJ1-1, with 7 bases fitting TRBD1. The V gene's germline CDR1 is SEHNR and CDR2 FQNEAQ (reference sequence). The CDR3 length is 14 residues. V lost 5 bases, J lost 5 bases, and 8 bases stayed unmatched.

V gene TRBV19 combines with J gene TRBJ1-1; D is unresolved. CDR1 is LNHDA, CDR2 SQIVND, per germline (reference sequence). The CDR3 is 14 residues long. With 3 bases removed from V and 4 bases from J, the gap between germline ends came to 12 bases. The chain's CDR3 is CASSMAPTTTEAFF. The CDR3 DNA is TGTGCCAGTAGTATGGCGCCGACAACCACTGAAGCTTTCTTT.

The CDR3 DNA reads TGCGCCAGCAGTGATCCGGACCAAGAGACCCAGTACTTC. Translation: CASSDPDQETQYF. The chain couples TRBV10-1 to TRBJ2-5; D is ambiguous. Germline values: CDR1 WNHNN, CDR2 SYGVQD (reference sequence). Between the trimmed V and J ends, which lost 3 bases and 0 bases, there was a span of 5 bases. CDR3 length: 13 residues.

The rearrangement uses TRBV7-9 and TRBJ2-1; 8 bases match TRBD2. CDR1 and CDR2 (germline): SEHNR, FQNEAQ (reference sequence). J lost 1 base, V lost 4 bases, and 6 bases had no gene match. CDR3 length: 16 residues. The CDR3 loop reads CASSSLTSGSYNEQFF. CDR3 coding DNA: TGTGCCAGCAGCTCACTAACTAGCGGATCCTACAATGAGCAGTTCTTC.

The genes are TRBV5-6 and TRBJ1-1, with 12 bases matching TRBD1. Trimming took 4 bases from V and 6 from J; bases not matched to a gene: 4. Germline V CDR1 and CDR2: SGHDT, YYEEEE. The CDR3 length is 14 residues. CDR3 amino acids: CASSGDRGLAEAFF. CDR3 in DNA: TGTGCCAGCAGCGGGGACAGGGGGCTTGCTGAAGCTTTCTTT.